These 20 T cell receptor beta chains originate from one sample sequenced in a study of blood T cell repertoires in COVID-19. Using immunoSEQ multiplex PCR, the repertoire was profiled, and TCRdb retains in-frame clones only, with some absent. Altogether roughly 330,000 clones are present, approximately 88% being singletons, with the ten largest covering 7.5% to 10%. Sequenced: peripheral blood. The receptor set was obtained from a young man with COVID-19, enrolled during active disease.

The V gene is TRBV2, the J gene TRBJ1-1, with 10 nucleotides matching TRBD1. J gave up 4 bases and V 1 base, and 9 bases lay outside the gene matches. The CDR3 is made up of 17 amino acids. Germline V gives CDR1 SNHLY, CDR2 FYNNEI. CDR3 in amino acids: CASSEDSPGQGITEAFF. As DNA, the CDR3 is TGTGCCAGCAGTGAAGACTCCCCGGGACAGGGGATCACTGAAGCTTTCTTT. Looking up the rest from reference TRBV2 and TRBJ1-1 gives the full variable domain: EPEVTQTPSHQVTQMGQEVILRCVPISNHLYFYWYRQILGQKVEFLVSFYNNEISEKSEIFDDQFSVERPDGSNFTLKIRSTKLEDSAMYFCASSEDSPGQGITEAFFGQGTRLTVV.

This rearrangement joins TRBV5-4 to TRBJ1-2; TRBD1 aligns across 9 bases. The CDR3 has 13 amino acids. Unmatched junction bases numbered 7, after V lost 5 bases and J lost 8 bases. Per the germline V gene, CDR1 is SGHNT and CDR2 is YYREEE (reference sequence). This CDR3 reads CASRPTGGRGYTF. The CDR3 bases are TGTGCCAGCAGGCCTACAGGGGGCCGGGGCTACACCTTC.

The chain is built from TRBV9 and TRBJ2-7; maybe TRBD1 (5 bases). The germline CDR1 and CDR2 sequences are SGDLS and YYNGEE. The length of the CDR3 is 15 residues. Trimming shortened V by 4 bases and J by 0 bases, and 14 bases separated the two germline ends. The CDR3 nucleotides read TGTGCCAGCAGCCCCCAAGGGGCGAGCTCCTACGAGCAGTACTTC. Protein: CASSPQGASSYEQYF.

The chain links TRBV6-2 or TRBV6-3 to TRBJ2-1, with TRBD1 matching 9 bases. This CDR3 has 17 amino acids. In germline, CDR1 is MNHEY, CDR2 SVGEGT. V lost 2 bases, J lost 8 bases, and 13 bases stayed unmatched. The CDR3 nucleotides read TGTGCCAGCAGTTACCCGACCGGGACAGGGATTCGAGATGAGCAGTTCTTC. Translated: CASSYPTGTGIRDEQFF.

The rearrangement joins TRBV5-4 to TRBJ2-3, with D tentatively TRBD1 (7 bases). This CDR3 contains 16 residues. Per germline, CDR1 SGHNT and CDR2 YYREEE (reference sequence). The V and J ends lost 2 bases and 2 bases respectively, with 15 bases between them. The CDR3 protein is CASSFDAGQNTDTQYF. The CDR3, as DNA: TGTGCCAGCAGCTTTGATGCGGGACAGAACACAGATACGCAGTATTTT.

The chain uses TRBV7-2 and TRBJ2-7; D perhaps matches TRBD2 (6 bases). Germline assignment: CDR1 SGHTA and CDR2 FQGNSA. The CDR3 runs to 14 residues. Trimming cost V 6 bases and J 3 bases, with 15 bases left between them. The CDR3 loop is CASSSGGPYYEQYF. The CDR3 nucleotides are TGTGCCAGCAGTTCCGGGGGACCTTACTACGAGCAGTACTTC.

The chain uses TRBV20-1 and TRBJ2-7; no definite D call. V lost 6 bases, J lost 3 bases, and 6 bases lay in between. Looked up from germline, CDR1 is DFQATT and CDR2 is SNEGSKA (reference sequence). CDR3 length: 10 amino acids. For the CDR3, the DNA is TGCAGTGCAACAGACTACGAGCAGTACTTC. Amino acid sequence: CSATDYEQYF.

Comments on this clone: Other DNA sequences within the sample encode an identical CDR3. V is TRBV24-1 and J is TRBJ2-2; tentative D call: TRBD1 (6 bases). The CDR3 extends over 14 amino acids. Trimming took 5 bases from V and 1 from J, leaving 7 bases between them. Germline CDR1 is KGHDR and CDR2 is SFDVKD. Here the CDR3 DNA reads TGTGCCACCAGTGGCAGGGGGAACACCGGGGAGCTGTTTTTT. It yields the protein CATSGRGNTGELFF.

The chain employs TRBV19 and TRBJ2-1, with TRBD2 matching 7 bases. The CDR3 covers 21 residues. V was pared by 6 bases and J by 6 bases, with 29 bases of the junction left unmatched. Germline V gives CDR1 LNHDA, CDR2 SQIVND (reference sequence). CDR3 coding DNA: TGTGCCAGTAGCTTAGATTCTCAGGGAGGGATAGGGATGGTGCCTGCCAATGAGCAGTTCTTC. Translating it yields CASSLDSQGGIGMVPANEQFF.

The rearrangement joins TRBV27 to TRBJ1-2, with 12 nucleotides matching TRBD1. V lost 3 bases and J lost 0; bases outside the gene matches: 5. The CDR3 contains 17 residues. The germline gives CDR1 MNHEY, CDR2 SMNVEV (reference sequence). This chain's CDR3 is CASSFAGQGATNYGYTF. Here the CDR3 DNA reads TGTGCCAGCAGTTTTGCGGGACAGGGGGCAACTAACTATGGCTACACCTTC.

The CDR3, as DNA: TGTGCCAGCAGTTACTCCGGGACAACCACAGATACGCAGTATTTT. Encoded protein: CASSYSGTTTDTQYF. V gene TRBV6-5 combines with J gene TRBJ2-3; D may be TRBD1 (6 bases). This CDR3 contains 15 residues. Trimming removed 0 bases at V and 2 bases at J, with 9 bases between. Germline V gives CDR1 MNHEY, CDR2 SVGAGI.

This clone was found once. V and J are TRBV28 and TRBJ1-3; TRBD1 matches at 12 bases. CDR1 is MDHEN, CDR2 SYDVKM, per germline. This CDR3 has 16 residues. The V gene end was trimmed by 4 bases and the J gene end by 3 bases; junction bases not matched to a gene: 4. The CDR3 protein is CASSSGQGAGGNTIYF. The CDR3 coding sequence is TGTGCCAGCAGTTCGGGACAGGGGGCAGGTGGAAACACCATATATTTT.

The chain carries TRBV4-1 and TRBJ2-3; no clear D gene. This CDR3 region has 12 residues. CDR1 is MGHRA, CDR2 YSYEKL, per germline. The V and J ends lost 1 base and 5 bases respectively, with 4 bases between them. The CDR3 reads CASSQGEDTQYF. In nucleotides, the CDR3 is TGCGCCAGCAGCCAAGGAGAAGATACGCAGTATTTT.

V is TRBV28 and J is TRBJ1-2; TRBD1 agrees at 10 bases. Germline lookup yields CDR1 MDHEN and CDR2 SYDVKM. The CDR3 sequence is 15 residues long. The trim removed 10 bases at V and 1 base at J, leaving 9 bases unmatched. The CDR3 coding sequence is TGTGCCACCCGGGACAGGGGACCCAGTAACTATGGCTACACCTTC. Its protein product is CATRDRGPSNYGYTF.

The chain recombines TRBV27 with TRBJ1-5; unclear D gene. CDR3 length equals 14 residues. The V gene's germline CDR1 is MNHEY and CDR2 SMNVEV (reference sequence). Trimming removed 6 bases from V and 0 bases from J, with 9 bases in between. Here the CDR3 reads CASSKTDSNQPQHF. The CDR3 region has the DNA TGTGCCAGCAGCAAAACAGATAGCAATCAGCCCCAGCATTTT.

This chain uses TRBV27 with TRBJ1-6, with 9 bases that match TRBD1. The CDR3 sequence is 15 residues long. In germline, CDR1 is MNHEY, CDR2 SMNVEV (reference sequence). V was pared by 5 bases and J by 7 bases, with 6 bases of the junction left unmatched. The CDR3 sequence is CASSAGQGMNSPLHF. The CDR3 nucleotides are TGTGCCAGCAGTGCGGGACAGGGCATGAATTCACCCCTCCACTTT.

The chain recombines TRBV9 with TRBJ2-1; D may be TRBD2 (5 bases). This CDR3 is 16 amino acids long. Per germline, CDR1 SGDLS and CDR2 YYNGEE. The V gene lost 3 bases and the J gene lost 1 base, with 14 bases spanning the gap. CDR3: CASSAMGSASYNEQFF. DNA of the CDR3: TGTGCCAGCAGCGCGATGGGTAGCGCATCCTACAATGAGCAGTTCTTC.

The J gene is TRBJ2-5, the V gene TRBV28, with D maybe TRBD2 (6 bases). The CDR3 consists of 15 residues. V was shortened by 6 bases and J by 5 bases, with 19 bases between the two germline ends. Looked up from germline, CDR1 is MDHEN and CDR2 is SYDVKM. The CDR3 spells CASSYDTRGGETQYF. DNA of the CDR3: TGTGCCAGCAGCTATGACACTAGAGGAGGGGAGACCCAGTACTTC.

The chain couples TRBV19 to TRBJ2-2; TRBD1 matches 9 bases. The germline V gene encodes CDR1 LNHDA and CDR2 SQIVND (reference sequence). The ends lost 4 bases at V and 2 bases at J; junction bases unmatched: 2. The CDR3 loop spans 15 amino acids. CDR3 sequence (DNA): TGTGCCAGTAGTAGGACAGGGGTTAACACCGGGGAGCTGTTTTTT. Its protein product is CASSRTGVNTGELFF.

The gene calls are TRBV19 and TRBJ1-2, with 9 bases lining up with TRBD1. With 4 bases clipped from V and 3 bases from J, the junction kept 3 bases outside the gene matches. Germline lookup yields CDR1 LNHDA and CDR2 SQIVND (reference sequence). This CDR3 has 14 amino acids. CDR3 coding DNA: TGTGCCAGTAGTAGGGACAGGGAAGACTATGGCTACACCTTC. Encoded protein: CASSRDREDYGYTF.